A single sample gave rise to the 12 T cell receptor beta chains below, sequenced in a study of T-cell reconstitution after alpha-beta-depleted transplantation in children. TCRbeta library construction was performed incorporating unique molecular identifiers. MiXCR, run by TCRdb on the PCR reads, gives a single entry per CDR3 protein. The sample has 550,000 to 600,000 distinct CDR3 sequences; 20% to 25% are singletons. This specimen consisted of PBMCs, mostly from graft donor cells, obtained 360 days after TCRalphabeta/CD19-depleted stem cell transplant. Receptors were obtained from a boy in the first two years of life who had a stem cell transplant for acute myeloid leukemia, so the T cells may come from the graft donor.

The table lists this clonotype with a few counts. This rearrangement joins TRBV5-1 to TRBJ2-3; D ambiguous. Trimming pared 4 bases from V and 4 bases from J, leaving 10 bases between. Germline CDR1 reads SGHRS; CDR2 reads YFSETQ. The CDR3 runs 13 residues. The CDR3 region is CASSVGPADTQYF. The CDR3 DNA is TGCGCCAGCAGCGTAGGACCCGCAGATACGCAGTATTTT.

This clonotype came up a few times. The V and J genes are TRBV11-2 and TRBJ2-7; no clear D gene. Trimming pared 2 bases from V and 6 bases from J, leaving 11 bases between. CDR3 size: 13 residues. Germline CDR1 and CDR2: SGHAT and FQNNGV. The CDR3 reads CASSLISKREQYF. The CDR3 nucleotides are TGTGCCAGCAGCTTAATTTCAAAGCGCGAGCAGTACTTC.

This rearrangement joins TRBV5-1 to TRBJ2-2, with no clear D. V was cut by 0 bases and J by 2 bases, with 11 bases left in between. CDR3 length equals 16 residues. Germline lookup yields CDR1 SGHRS and CDR2 YFSETQ. CDR3 sequence (DNA): TGCGCCAGCAGCTTGGGGCATGGAGAAAACACCGGGGAGCTGTTTTTT. Its protein product is CASSLGHGENTGELFF.

In DNA form, the CDR3 reads TGCGCCAGCAGCTTGGCCTGGGACGGAGAGCATCCGAACACCGGGGAGCTGTTTTTT. This codes for CASSLAWDGEHPNTGELFF. The rearrangement uses TRBV5-1 and TRBJ2-2, with D perhaps TRBD1 or TRBD2 (5 bases each). Germline V gives CDR1 SGHRS, CDR2 YFSETQ. The CDR3 loop spans 19 amino acids. V was clipped by 0 bases and J by 0 bases, with 18 bases between them.

The J gene is TRBJ2-3, the V gene TRBV6-5, with D possibly matching TRBD1 (6 bases). Germline CDR1 reads MNHEY; CDR2 reads SVGAGI. The CDR3 runs 19 residues. V gave up 0 bases and J gave up 4 bases, with 23 bases separating them. The CDR3 region is CASSYSKPQGKISADTQYF. In nucleotides, the CDR3 is TGTGCCAGCAGTTACTCAAAACCACAGGGAAAAATCTCCGCAGATACGCAGTATTTT.

This clonotype was recorded a few times. The chain carries TRBV7-3 and TRBJ2-3, with a possible D match to TRBD2 (7 bases). V lost 5 bases to trimming and J lost 0 bases, with 15 bases between them. The CDR3 totals 16 residues. CDR1 and CDR2 (germline): SGHTA, FQGTGA. CDR3 DNA sequence: TGTGCCAGCAGCCCGCAGGGGAGGGTCAGCACAGATACGCAGTATTTT. Amino acid sequence: CASSPQGRVSTDTQYF.

V gene TRBV29-1 combines with J gene TRBJ1-2; the D gene is possibly TRBD1 (6 bases). V was shortened by 0 bases and J by 14 bases, with 16 bases between the two germline ends. Germline-derived CDR1 and CDR2 are SQVTM and ANQGSEA. The CDR3 is made up of 12 amino acids. CDR3 loop: CSVEDLRGDTTF. The CDR3 DNA sequence: TGCAGCGTTGAAGATCTTAGGGGGGATACGACCTTC. The full variable domain, its missing parts supplied by reference TRBV29-1 and TRBJ1-2, is SAVISQKPSRDICQRGTSLTIQCQVDSQVTMMFWYRQQPGQSLTLIATANQGSEATYESGFVIDKFPISRPNLTFSTLTVSNMSPEDSSIYLCSVEDLRGDTTFGSGTRLTVV.

The chain employs TRBV15 and TRBJ2-7, with 8 bases aligning to TRBD2. In germline, CDR1 is LNHNV, CDR2 YYDKDF (reference sequence). The CDR3 is 16 residues long. The trim removed 3 bases at V and 0 bases at J, leaving 7 bases unmatched. The CDR3 nucleotides read TGTGCCACCAGCAGGGCATTGACTAGCGTCTCCTACGAGCAGTACTTC. This translates into CATSRALTSVSYEQYF.

This rearrangement joins TRBV24-1 to TRBJ2-2; the D call may be TRBD1 or TRBD2 (5 bases each). In germline, CDR1 is KGHDR, CDR2 SFDVKD. The CDR3 is 15 residues long. With 4 bases removed from V and 5 bases from J, the gap between germline ends came to 13 bases. The CDR3 sequence is CATSEAGTQTGELFF. The DNA of the CDR3 is TGTGCCACCAGTGAGGCAGGGACGCAGACCGGGGAGCTGTTTTTT.

The chain combines TRBV24-1 with TRBJ2-1; TRBD2 is a possible D gene (6 bases). V was cut by 4 bases and J by 7 bases, with 13 bases left in between. This CDR3 has 14 residues. Germline loops: CDR1 KGHDR, CDR2 SFDVKD. For the CDR3, the DNA is TGTGCCACCAGTGAGCCCGGGACTCGTAATGAGCAGTTCTTC. This encodes CATSEPGTRNEQFF.

This clonotype appeared many times. The V call is TRBV7-9, the J call TRBJ2-1; D gene unclear. CDR3 size: 13 residues. CDR1 is SEHNR, CDR2 FQNEAQ, per germline (reference sequence). V was cut by 1 base and J by 12 bases, with 13 bases left in between. The CDR3 sequence is CASSLDPQRSQFF. The CDR3 DNA reads as TGTGCCAGCAGCTTAGATCCCCAGCGATCGCAGTTCTTC.

This chain connects TRBV7-2 to TRBJ1-3; possibly TRBD1 for D (5 bases). CDR3 size: 14 residues. Trimming took 4 bases from V and 7 from J, leaving 14 bases between them. CDR1 SGHTA and CDR2 FQGNSA come from the germline V gene. The CDR3: CASSSTRGRNTIYF. The CDR3, as DNA: TGTGCCAGCAGCTCCACCCGGGGGAGGAACACCATATATTTT.